Each of the 32 T cell receptor beta chains below was sequenced from the same sample in a study of control samples from healthy donors and cancer patients. TCRdb's table, derived via immunoSEQ multiplex PCR, lists solely in-frame clones and lacks some. The table shows roughly 59,000 clones, with about 92% occurring only once. Sequenced sample: PBMCs. All receptors derive from a man in his forties with colorectal cancer.

The chain is built from TRBV2 and TRBJ1-2; unclear D gene. The CDR3 consists of 15 residues. The V and J ends lost 6 bases and 0 bases respectively, with 14 bases between them. Germline-derived CDR1 and CDR2 are SNHLY and FYNNEI. In DNA, the CDR3 is TGTGCCAGCAGCAAAATGGAACTTACTAACTATGGCTACACCTTC. Its translation is CASSKMELTNYGYTF. Based on the CDR3 plus reference TRBV2 and TRBJ1-2, the full variable domain is EPEVTQTPSHQVTQMGQEVILRCVPISNHLYFYWYRQILGQKVEFLVSFYNNEISEKSEIFDDQFSVERPDGSNFTLKIRSTKLEDSAMYFCASSKMELTNYGYTFGSGTRLTVV.

The V gene is TRBV27, the J gene TRBJ2-1, with TRBD2 matching over 7 bases. Germline loops: CDR1 MNHEY, CDR2 SMNVEV (reference sequence). J gave up 5 bases and V 6 bases, and 13 bases lay outside the gene matches. CDR3 length equals 16 residues. CDR3 sequence reads: CASSRTSAVRNNEQFF. CDR3 coding DNA: TGTGCCAGCAGCCGTACTAGCGCTGTGAGAAACAATGAGCAGTTCTTC.

The chain has TRBV29-1 and TRBJ1-3; TRBD1 aligns across 9 bases. The trim removed 6 bases at V and 4 bases at J, leaving 7 bases unmatched. The CDR3 spans 14 residues. The V gene's germline CDR1 is SQVTM and CDR2 ANQGSEA. CDR3 sequence (DNA): TGCAGCGTCCTCGGGACAGGGCGGGGAAACACCATATATTTT. This codes for CSVLGTGRGNTIYF.

In its sample, this clone was seen once. The chain couples TRBV2 to TRBJ2-3; D not certain. Trimming cost V 5 bases and J 6 bases, with 18 bases left between them. The germline CDR1 and CDR2 sequences are SNHLY and FYNNEI. CDR3 length equals 15 residues. The DNA for the CDR3 is TGTGCCAGCAGTAGACGACAATCGCAAGGGGATACGCAGTATTTT. This codes for CASSRRQSQGDTQYF.

The chain joins TRBV5-1 to TRBJ2-6, with a weak D call TRBD1 (6 bases). CDR3 size: 15 residues. Per germline, CDR1 SGHRS and CDR2 YFSETQ. The germline V and J ends were trimmed by 6 bases and 2 bases, with 12 bases remaining between them. The CDR3 region is CASTITGTGANVLTF. CDR3 coding DNA: TGCGCCAGCACCATCACAGGGACTGGGGCCAACGTCCTGACTTTC. Full variable domain (rest looked up from reference TRBV5-1 and TRBJ2-6): KAGVTQTPRYLIKTRGQQVTLSCSPISGHRSVSWYQQTPGQGLQFLFEYFSETQRNKGNFPGRFSGRQFSNSRSEMNVSTLELGDSALYLCASTITGTGANVLTFGAGSRLTVL.

This clone was observed once. The J gene is TRBJ2-7, the V gene TRBV3-1 (or the pseudogene TRBV3-2), with D hard to call. Germline V gene lookup returns CDR1 LGHDT and CDR2 YNNKEL (reference sequence). Trimming stripped 5 bases from V and 4 bases from J, with 6 bases between. This CDR3 region has 11 residues. In DNA form, the CDR3 reads TGTGCCAGCAGCTCTCGATACGAGCAGTACTTC. Its protein is CASSSRYEQYF.

The V gene is TRBV2, the J gene TRBJ1-3; the D gene is possibly TRBD1 (6 bases). The CDR3 runs 14 residues. Per the germline V gene, CDR1 is SNHLY and CDR2 is FYNNEI. V was pared by 10 bases and J by 0 bases, with 13 bases between. The CDR3 spells CATGQQSSGNTIYF. DNA for the CDR3: TGTGCCACAGGACAGCAGAGCTCTGGAAACACCATATATTTT.

This clone was detected only once. The V gene is TRBV24-1, the J gene TRBJ2-1; D uncertain. CDR3 size: 12 residues. Germline V CDR1 and CDR2: KGHDR, SFDVKD. Deletions cut 2 bases from V and 6 bases from J, with 4 bases between. The CDR3 sequence: CATSDWGNEQFF. The CDR3 nucleotides read TGTGCCACCAGTGATTGGGGCAATGAGCAGTTCTTC.

The chain joins TRBV3-1 (or the pseudogene TRBV3-2) to TRBJ1-1; D uncertain. The length of the CDR3 is 14 residues. Germline V gives CDR1 LGHDT, CDR2 YNNKEL (reference sequence). V was pared by 1 base and J by 6 bases, with 12 bases between. The CDR3 here is CASSQATRDSEAFF. The CDR3 nucleotides read TGTGCCAGCAGCCAAGCGACCAGAGATTCTGAAGCTTTCTTT.

This clone showed up just once. As DNA, the CDR3 is TGTGCCAGCAGTTTCGGGGGCAATCAGCCCCAGCATTTT. This gives the protein CASSFGGNQPQHF. V gene TRBV12-3 or TRBV12-4 combines with J gene TRBJ1-5; unclear D gene. The germline V and J ends were trimmed by 3 bases and 2 bases, with 5 bases remaining between them. CDR3 length: 13 amino acids.

V and J are TRBV7-9 and TRBJ1-6; D is undetermined. There are 15 residues in the CDR3. Germline values: CDR1 SEHNR, CDR2 FQNEAQ (reference sequence). V gave up 7 bases and J gave up 5 bases, with 15 bases separating them. The CDR3 loop is CASTAGGQNNSPLHF. CDR3 bases: TGTGCCAGCACCGCCGGCGGGCAGAATAATTCACCCCTCCACTTT.

The chain is built from TRBV20-1 and TRBJ2-7; D is perhaps TRBD1 (6 bases). Trimming took 3 bases from V and 1 from J, leaving 13 bases between them. The CDR3 is 14 residues long. The germline gives CDR1 DFQATT, CDR2 SNEGSKA (reference sequence). The CDR3 loop is CSASDRQPSYEQYF. The CDR3 nucleotides are TGCAGTGCTAGTGACAGGCAGCCTTCCTACGAGCAGTACTTC.

J is TRBJ2-4 and V is TRBV5-4; 8 bases match TRBD1. The CDR3 covers 15 residues. After removal of 4 bases from V and 3 bases from J, the junction contained 6 bases not matched to a gene. The germline gives CDR1 SGHNT, CDR2 YYREEE (reference sequence). The CDR3, as DNA: TGTGCCAGCAGCCCAGGGGGCGCCGGCAAAAACATTCAGTACTTC. Its translation: CASSPGGAGKNIQYF.

V is TRBV29-1 and J is TRBJ1-1, with D unresolved. V lost 4 bases and J lost 1, with 4 bases in between. Germline CDR1 reads SQVTM; CDR2 reads ANQGSEA. The CDR3 sequence is 11 residues long. The CDR3 is CSVVPNTEAFF. For the CDR3, the DNA is TGCAGCGTTGTACCGAACACTGAAGCTTTCTTT.

This chain joins TRBV4-3 and TRBJ1-6, with D possibly TRBD1 on 6 matching bases. V lost 4 bases to trimming and J lost 9 bases, with 16 bases between them. Germline V gives CDR1 LGHNA, CDR2 YSLEER. The length of the CDR3 is 15 residues. CDR3 sequence reads: CASSRGQSIISPLHF. CDR3 coding DNA: TGCGCCAGCAGCCGCGGACAGTCGATAATTTCACCCCTCCACTTT.

The rearrangement links TRBV5-1 to TRBJ2-1; D is ambiguous. V was cut by 2 bases and J by 2 bases, with 17 bases left in between. The CDR3 has 17 amino acids. The germline gives CDR1 SGHRS, CDR2 YFSETQ. The CDR3 loop is CASSFPAGPVPYNEQFF. CDR3 sequence (DNA): TGCGCCAGCAGCTTTCCCGCCGGGCCCGTTCCCTACAATGAGCAGTTCTTC.

A single count supports this clone. The rearrangement joins TRBV15 to TRBJ2-2, with 9 bases aligning to TRBD2. With V trimmed by 5 bases and J by 2 bases, 6 bases remained unmatched. This CDR3 has 16 amino acids. Germline V gene sequence: CDR1 LNHNV, CDR2 YYDKDF (reference sequence). The CDR3 region has the DNA TGTGCCACCAGCCCCCGACTAGCGGTAAACACCGGGGAGCTGTTTTTT. Protein: CATSPRLAVNTGELFF.

The CDR3 here is CASSARGPAGANVLTF. In DNA, the CDR3 is TGTGCCAGTAGTGCCAGGGGGCCGGCTGGGGCCAACGTCCTGACTTTC. The chain is built from TRBV19 and TRBJ2-6; TRBD1 agrees at 8 bases. Trimming took 5 bases from V and 2 from J; bases not matched to a gene: 5. The germline gives CDR1 LNHDA, CDR2 SQIVND (reference sequence). This CDR3 contains 16 residues.

The chain joins TRBV9 to TRBJ2-3; no definite D call. The V end was cut by 0 bases, the J end by 2 bases, with 16 bases between. The germline V gene encodes CDR1 SGDLS and CDR2 YYNGEE. This CDR3 spans 17 amino acids. CDR3 amino acids: CASSVERNGLSTDTQYF. CDR3 DNA: TGTGCCAGCAGCGTAGAACGGAACGGGTTGTCCACAGATACGCAGTATTTT.

This chain links TRBV9 with TRBJ2-2; 7 bases agree with TRBD1. This CDR3 contains 15 residues. Germline CDR1 and CDR2: SGDLS and YYNGEE. V shed 0 bases and J 6 bases; nucleotides not matched to a gene: 5. CDR3 amino acids: CASSVAGQQAGELFF. The CDR3 DNA reads TGTGCCAGCAGCGTAGCGGGACAGCAAGCCGGGGAGCTGTTTTTT.

This rearrangement joins TRBV5-1 to TRBJ1-1; tentatively, D is TRBD1 (5 bases). Trimming removed 0 bases from V and 4 bases from J, with 7 bases in between. The CDR3 is 13 amino acids. Germline CDR1 is SGHRS and CDR2 is YFSETQ. The CDR3 bases are TGCGCCAGCAGCTTGGATGGGGGCACTGAAGCTTTCTTT. The encoded protein is CASSLDGGTEAFF.

The chain links TRBV2 to TRBJ2-2, with D tentatively TRBD1 (5 bases). Germline V lookup: CDR1 SNHLY, CDR2 FYNNEI. The CDR3 is made up of 15 amino acids. Trimming removed 7 bases at V and 6 bases at J, with 18 bases between. The CDR3 DNA sequence: TGTGCCAGCACCCCGGACACCAAAAGGCCCGGGGAGCTGTTTTTT. Protein product: CASTPDTKRPGELFF.

The V gene is TRBV5-1, the J gene TRBJ2-2; 10 positions agree with TRBD1. The junction had 8 bases not matched to a gene; V was cut back by 1 base and J by 5 bases. This CDR3 is 17 amino acids long. The germline gives CDR1 SGHRS, CDR2 YFSETQ. CDR3 nucleotide sequence: TGCGCCAGCAGCTTGAGGTCGGGACAGGGGTTTACCGGGGAGCTGTTTTTT. Translated: CASSLRSGQGFTGELFF.

This chain connects TRBV19 to TRBJ1-2, with D unresolved. V shed 3 bases and J shed 0 bases, with 5 bases lying between them. This CDR3 region has 13 residues. Germline V CDR1 and CDR2: LNHDA, SQIVND (reference sequence). CDR3: CASSMQANYGYTF. For the CDR3, the DNA is TGTGCCAGTAGTATGCAAGCTAACTATGGCTACACCTTC. Full variable domain (remainder filled in from reference TRBV19 and TRBJ1-2): DGGITQSPKYLFRKEGQNVTLSCEQNLNHDAMYWYRQDPGQGLRLIYYSQIVNDFQKGDIAEGYSVSREKKESFPLTVTSAQKNPTAFYLCASSMQANYGYTFGSGTRLTVV.

V and J are TRBV5-1 and TRBJ2-5; D ambiguous. This CDR3 is 11 amino acids long. Trimming took 2 bases from V and 4 from J, leaving 3 bases between them. Looked up from germline, CDR1 is SGHRS and CDR2 is YFSETQ. CDR3 coding DNA: TGCGCCAGCAGCTTCACAGAGACCCAGTACTTC. Its protein product is CASSFTETQYF.

The chain joins TRBV5-1 to TRBJ2-3, with 10 bases lining up with TRBD2. CDR3 length equals 16 residues. With 1 base clipped from V and 6 bases from J, the junction kept 8 bases outside the gene matches. Germline-derived CDR1 and CDR2 are SGHRS and YFSETQ. The DNA of the CDR3 is TGCGCCAGCAGCTTGTTTAAGCGGGGGGGAGCCGATACGCAGTATTTT. This encodes CASSLFKRGGADTQYF.

The genes are TRBV5-5 and TRBJ1-1; D unresolved. V lost 0 bases and J lost 1, with 4 bases in between. Germline assignment: CDR1 SGHKS and CDR2 YYEKEE (reference sequence). This CDR3 spans 13 amino acids. CDR3 coding DNA: TGTGCCAGCAGCTTGGAACCGAACACTGAAGCTTTCTTT. Amino acid sequence: CASSLEPNTEAFF.

The chain is built from TRBV9 and TRBJ1-6, with TRBD1 matching over 7 bases. Germline V gives CDR1 SGDLS, CDR2 YYNGEE. With 0 bases clipped from V and 7 bases from J, the junction kept 4 bases outside the gene matches. The CDR3 consists of 15 residues. The CDR3 loop is CASSVAGTANSPLHF. DNA of the CDR3: TGTGCCAGCAGCGTAGCCGGGACAGCCAATTCACCCCTCCACTTT.

This sequence joins TRBV30 and TRBJ1-5; no reliable D call. This CDR3 has 13 residues. V lost 0 bases and J lost 6, with 9 bases in between. Germline V CDR1 and CDR2: GTSNPN, SVGIG (reference sequence). CDR3 amino acids: CAWSVTLAQPQHF. CDR3 DNA: TGTGCCTGGAGTGTAACCCTGGCTCAGCCCCAGCATTTT.

The chain recombines TRBV5-5 with TRBJ2-7; D uncertain. In germline, CDR1 is SGHKS, CDR2 YYEKEE (reference sequence). The CDR3 runs 12 residues. The CDR3 spells CARIAGPDEQYF. CDR3 DNA: TGTGCTCGTATTGCCGGGCCGGACGAGCAGTACTTC.

The chain links TRBV18 to TRBJ2-5, with 11 bases lining up with TRBD1. The CDR3 length is 16 residues. Germline-derived CDR1 and CDR2 are KGHSH and LQKENI. The junction had 9 bases not matched to a gene; V was cut back by 5 bases and J by 4 bases. The chain's CDR3 is CASSALDRGRGETQYF. The CDR3 nucleotides read TGTGCCAGCTCAGCCCTGGACAGGGGGCGGGGAGAGACCCAGTACTTC.

The CDR3 here is CASSLGDRGLSTF. The DNA of the CDR3 is TGCGCCAGCAGCTTAGGGGACAGGGGGCTTAGCACCTTC. The genes are TRBV5-1 and TRBJ1-2; the match to TRBD1 covers 12 bases. The CDR3 is 13 amino acids. Germline trimming cut 2 bases from V and 13 bases from J; bases unmatched to any gene: 6. CDR1 is SGHRS, CDR2 YFSETQ, per germline.